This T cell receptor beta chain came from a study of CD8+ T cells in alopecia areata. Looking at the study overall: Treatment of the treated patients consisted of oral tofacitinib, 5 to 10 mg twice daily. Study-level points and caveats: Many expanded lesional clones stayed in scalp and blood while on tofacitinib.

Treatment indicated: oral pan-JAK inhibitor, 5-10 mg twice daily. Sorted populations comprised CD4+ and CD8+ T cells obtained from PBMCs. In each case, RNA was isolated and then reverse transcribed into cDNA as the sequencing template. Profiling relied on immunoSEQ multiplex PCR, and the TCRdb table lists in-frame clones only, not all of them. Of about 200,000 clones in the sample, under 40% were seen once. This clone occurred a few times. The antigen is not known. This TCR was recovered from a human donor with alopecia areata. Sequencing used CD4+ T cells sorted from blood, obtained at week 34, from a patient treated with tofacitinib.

This chain's CDR3 is CASSLVGGGSQYF. The CDR3 DNA is TGTGCCAGCAGCTTGGTGGGCGGCGGATCGCAGTATTTT. The chain has TRBV5-4 and TRBJ2-3, with D hard to call. Trimming pared 0 bases from V and 10 bases from J, leaving 12 bases between. Germline assignment: CDR1 SGHNT and CDR2 YYREEE (reference sequence). This CDR3 spans 13 amino acids.